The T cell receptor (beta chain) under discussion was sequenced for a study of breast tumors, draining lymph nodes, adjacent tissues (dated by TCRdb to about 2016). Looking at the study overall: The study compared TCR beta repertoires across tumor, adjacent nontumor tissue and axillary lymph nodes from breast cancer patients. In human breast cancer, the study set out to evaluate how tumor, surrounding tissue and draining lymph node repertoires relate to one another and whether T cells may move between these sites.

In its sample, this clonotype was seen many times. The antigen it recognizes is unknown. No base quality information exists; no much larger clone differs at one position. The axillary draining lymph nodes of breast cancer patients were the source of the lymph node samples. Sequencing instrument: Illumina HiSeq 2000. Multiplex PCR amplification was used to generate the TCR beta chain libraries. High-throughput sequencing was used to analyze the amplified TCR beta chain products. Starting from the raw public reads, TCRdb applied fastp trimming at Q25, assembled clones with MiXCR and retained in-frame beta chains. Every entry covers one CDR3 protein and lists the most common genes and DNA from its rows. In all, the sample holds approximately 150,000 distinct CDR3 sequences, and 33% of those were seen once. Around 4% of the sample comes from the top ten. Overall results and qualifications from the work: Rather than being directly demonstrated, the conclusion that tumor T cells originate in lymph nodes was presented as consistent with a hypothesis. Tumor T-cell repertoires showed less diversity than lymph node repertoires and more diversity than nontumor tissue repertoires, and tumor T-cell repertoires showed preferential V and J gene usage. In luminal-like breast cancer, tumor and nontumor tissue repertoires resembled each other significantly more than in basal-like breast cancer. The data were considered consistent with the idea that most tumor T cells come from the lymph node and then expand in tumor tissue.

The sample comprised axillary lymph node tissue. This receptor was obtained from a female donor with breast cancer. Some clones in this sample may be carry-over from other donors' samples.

The nucleotide sequence is given as TGTGCCAGCAGTTTGTACGGACAGGGAGATACCGGGGAGCTGTTTTTT. This is translated as CASSLYGQGDTGELFF. This receptor chain uses TRBV27 and TRBJ2-2; the central 8 bases match TRBD1. Trimming takes 3 bases off V and 5 bases off J; junction bases not matched to a gene: 8. Inclusive of the bounding cysteine and phenylalanine, the CDR3 is 16 residues long. Of all the DNA, just the CDR3 is kept, 48 bases in frame from base 1. From a lookup of the germline V gene (reference sequence), CDR1 and CDR2 are MNHEY and SMNVEV.